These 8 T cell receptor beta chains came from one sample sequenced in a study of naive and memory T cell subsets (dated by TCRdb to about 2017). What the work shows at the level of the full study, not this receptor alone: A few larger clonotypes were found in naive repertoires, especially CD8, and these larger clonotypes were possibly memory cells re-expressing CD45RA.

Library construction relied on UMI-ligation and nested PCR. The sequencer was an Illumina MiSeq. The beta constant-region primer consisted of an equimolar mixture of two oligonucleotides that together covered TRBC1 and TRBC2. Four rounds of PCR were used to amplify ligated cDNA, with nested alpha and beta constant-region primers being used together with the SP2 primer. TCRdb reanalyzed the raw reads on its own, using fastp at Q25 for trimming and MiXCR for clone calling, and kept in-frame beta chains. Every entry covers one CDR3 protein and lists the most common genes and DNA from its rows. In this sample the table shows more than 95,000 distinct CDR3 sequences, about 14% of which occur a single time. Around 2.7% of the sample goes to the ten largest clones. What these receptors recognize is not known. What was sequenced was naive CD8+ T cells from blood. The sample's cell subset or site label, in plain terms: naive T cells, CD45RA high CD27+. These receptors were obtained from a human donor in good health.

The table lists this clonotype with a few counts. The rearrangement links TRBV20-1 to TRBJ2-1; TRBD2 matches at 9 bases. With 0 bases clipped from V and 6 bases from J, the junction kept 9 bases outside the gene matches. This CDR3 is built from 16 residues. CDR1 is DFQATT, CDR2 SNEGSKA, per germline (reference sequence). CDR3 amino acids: CSARDLRGRASNEQFF. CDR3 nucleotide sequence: TGCAGTGCTAGAGATCTTCGCGGGAGGGCCTCCAATGAGCAGTTCTTC.

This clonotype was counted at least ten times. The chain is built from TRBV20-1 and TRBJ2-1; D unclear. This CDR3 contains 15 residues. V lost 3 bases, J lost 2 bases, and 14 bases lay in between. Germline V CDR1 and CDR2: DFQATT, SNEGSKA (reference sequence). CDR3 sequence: CSASIQYGPYNEQFF. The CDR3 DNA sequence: TGCAGTGCTAGCATTCAATATGGGCCCTACAATGAGCAGTTCTTC.

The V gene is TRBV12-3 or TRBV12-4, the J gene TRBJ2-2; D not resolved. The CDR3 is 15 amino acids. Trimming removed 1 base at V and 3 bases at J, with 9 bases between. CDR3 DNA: TGTGCCAGCAGTTTAGAGTTGGGGTACACCGGGGAGCTGTTTTTT. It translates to CASSLELGYTGELFF.

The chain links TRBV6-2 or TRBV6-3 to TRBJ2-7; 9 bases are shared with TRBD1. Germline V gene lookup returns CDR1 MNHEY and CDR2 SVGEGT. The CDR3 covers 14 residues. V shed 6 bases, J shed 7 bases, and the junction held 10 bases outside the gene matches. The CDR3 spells CASSLRDREDEQYF. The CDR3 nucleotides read TGTGCCAGCAGCCTCCGGGACAGGGAAGATGAGCAGTACTTC.

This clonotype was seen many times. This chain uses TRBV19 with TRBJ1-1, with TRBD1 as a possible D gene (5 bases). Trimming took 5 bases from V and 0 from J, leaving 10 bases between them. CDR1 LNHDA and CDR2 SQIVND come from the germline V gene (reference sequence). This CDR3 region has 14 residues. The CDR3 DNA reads TGTGCCAGTAGTGGTCGACAGCTGAACACTGAAGCTTTCTTT. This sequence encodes CASSGRQLNTEAFF.

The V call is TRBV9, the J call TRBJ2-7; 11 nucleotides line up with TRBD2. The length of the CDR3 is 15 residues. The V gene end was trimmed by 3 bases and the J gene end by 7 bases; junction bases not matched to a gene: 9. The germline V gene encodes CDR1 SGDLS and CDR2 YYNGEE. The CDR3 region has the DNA TGTGCCAGCAGCGCGACTAGCGGGGCGGGGAGGGAGCAGTACTTC. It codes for CASSATSGAGREQYF.

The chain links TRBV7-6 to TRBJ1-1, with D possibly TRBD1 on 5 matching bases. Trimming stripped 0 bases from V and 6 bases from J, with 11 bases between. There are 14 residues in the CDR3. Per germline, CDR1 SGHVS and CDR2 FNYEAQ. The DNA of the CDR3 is TGTGCCAGCAGCTTAGCGGAGGGGAGGGCTGAAGCTTTCTTT. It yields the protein CASSLAEGRAEAFF.

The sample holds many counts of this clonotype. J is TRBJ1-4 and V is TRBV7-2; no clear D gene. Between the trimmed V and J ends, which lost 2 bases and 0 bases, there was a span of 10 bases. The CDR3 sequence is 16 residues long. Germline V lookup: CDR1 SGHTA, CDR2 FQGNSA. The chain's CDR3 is CASSLMTWPTNEKLFF. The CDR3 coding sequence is TGTGCCAGCAGCTTAATGACCTGGCCAACTAATGAAAAACTGTTTTTT.